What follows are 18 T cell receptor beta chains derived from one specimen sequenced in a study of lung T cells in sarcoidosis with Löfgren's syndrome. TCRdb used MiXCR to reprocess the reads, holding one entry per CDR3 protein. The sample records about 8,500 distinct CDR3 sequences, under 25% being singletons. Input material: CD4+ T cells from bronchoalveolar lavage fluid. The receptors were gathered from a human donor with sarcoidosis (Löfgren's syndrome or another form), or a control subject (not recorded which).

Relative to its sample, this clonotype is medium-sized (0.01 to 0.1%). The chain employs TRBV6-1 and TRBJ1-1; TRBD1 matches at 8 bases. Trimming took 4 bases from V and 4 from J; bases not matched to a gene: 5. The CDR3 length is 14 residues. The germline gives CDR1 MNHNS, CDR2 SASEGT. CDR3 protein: CASSGWTGITEAFF. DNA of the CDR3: TGTGCCAGCAGTGGATGGACAGGGATCACTGAAGCTTTCTTT.

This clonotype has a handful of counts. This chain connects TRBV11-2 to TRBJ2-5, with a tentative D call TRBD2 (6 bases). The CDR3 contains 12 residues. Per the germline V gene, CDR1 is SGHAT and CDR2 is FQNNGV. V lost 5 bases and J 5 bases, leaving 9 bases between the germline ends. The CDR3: CASSDGGETQYF. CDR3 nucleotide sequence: TGTGCCAGCAGCGATGGGGGGGAGACCCAGTACTTC.

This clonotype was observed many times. The CDR3 DNA reads TGTGCCAGCAGCTTGGCAGGGAGGTACGAGCAGTACTTC. Translating gives CASSLAGRYEQYF. The gene calls are TRBV7-9 and TRBJ2-7, with D possibly matching TRBD2 (6 bases). The germline CDR1 and CDR2 sequences are SEHNR and FQNEAQ (reference sequence). CDR3 length: 13 amino acids. The V end was cut by 3 bases, the J end by 4 bases, with 10 bases between.

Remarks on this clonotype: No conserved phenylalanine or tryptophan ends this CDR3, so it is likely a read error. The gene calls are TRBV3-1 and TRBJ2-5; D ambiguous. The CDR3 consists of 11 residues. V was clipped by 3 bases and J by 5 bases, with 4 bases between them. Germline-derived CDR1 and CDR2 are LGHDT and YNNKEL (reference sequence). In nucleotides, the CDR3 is TGTGCCAGCAGCCACGGGGAGACCCAGTACTTA. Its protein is CASSHGETQYL.

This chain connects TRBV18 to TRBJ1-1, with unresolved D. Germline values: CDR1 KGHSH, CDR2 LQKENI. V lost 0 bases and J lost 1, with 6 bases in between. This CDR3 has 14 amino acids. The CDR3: CASSPPWGNTEAFF. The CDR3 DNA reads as TGTGCCAGCTCACCACCTTGGGGGAACACTGAAGCTTTCTTT. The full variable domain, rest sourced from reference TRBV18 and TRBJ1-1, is NAGVMQNPRHLVRRRGQEARLRCSPMKGHSHVYWYRQLPEEGLKFMVYLQKENIIDESGMPKERFSAEFPKEGPSILRIQQVVRGDSAAYFCASSPPWGNTEAFFGQGTRLTVV.

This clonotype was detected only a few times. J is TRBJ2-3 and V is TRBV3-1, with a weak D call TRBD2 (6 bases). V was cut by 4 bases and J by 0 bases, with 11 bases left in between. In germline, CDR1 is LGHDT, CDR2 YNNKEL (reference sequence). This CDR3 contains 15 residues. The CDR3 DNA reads TGTGCCAGCAGCCCTACTAGCACTAGCACAGATACGCAGTATTTT. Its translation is CASSPTSTSTDTQYF.

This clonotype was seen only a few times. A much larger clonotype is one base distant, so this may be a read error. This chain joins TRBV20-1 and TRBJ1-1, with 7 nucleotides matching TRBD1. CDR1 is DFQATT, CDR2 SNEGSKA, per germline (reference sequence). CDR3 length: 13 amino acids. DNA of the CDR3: TGCAGTGCTGTGACAGGGTTGAACACTGAATCTTTCTTT. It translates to CSAVTGLNTESFF.

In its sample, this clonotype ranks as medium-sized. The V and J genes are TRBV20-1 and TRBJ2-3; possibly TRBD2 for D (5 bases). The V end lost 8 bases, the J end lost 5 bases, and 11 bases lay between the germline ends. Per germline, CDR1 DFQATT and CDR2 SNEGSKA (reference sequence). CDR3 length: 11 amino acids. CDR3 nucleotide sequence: TGCAGTACCGATGAGGGAGATACGCAGTATTTT. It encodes CSTDEGDTQYF.

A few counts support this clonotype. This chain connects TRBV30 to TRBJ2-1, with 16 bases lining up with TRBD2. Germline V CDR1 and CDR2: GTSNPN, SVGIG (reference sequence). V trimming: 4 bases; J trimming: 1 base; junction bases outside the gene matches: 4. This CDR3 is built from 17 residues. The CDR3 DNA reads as TGTGCCTGGAAGGGACTAGCGGGGGGGCCGTCCTACAATGAGCAGTTCTTC. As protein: CAWKGLAGGPSYNEQFF.

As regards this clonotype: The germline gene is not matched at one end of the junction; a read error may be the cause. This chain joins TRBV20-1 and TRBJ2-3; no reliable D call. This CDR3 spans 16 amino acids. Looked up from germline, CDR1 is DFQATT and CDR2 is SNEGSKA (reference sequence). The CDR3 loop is CSARGLDRTGGDTRYF. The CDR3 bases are TGCAGTGCTAGAGGGTTGGATAGAACGGGTGGTGATACGCGGTATTTT.

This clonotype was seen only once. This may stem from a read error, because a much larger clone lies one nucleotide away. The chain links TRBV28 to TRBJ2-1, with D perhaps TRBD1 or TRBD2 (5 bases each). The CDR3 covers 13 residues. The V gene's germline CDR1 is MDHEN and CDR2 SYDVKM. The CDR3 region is CAGSEGDSDEHFF. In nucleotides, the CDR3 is TGTGCCGGCAGTGAGGGTGACAGCGATGAGCACTTCTTC.

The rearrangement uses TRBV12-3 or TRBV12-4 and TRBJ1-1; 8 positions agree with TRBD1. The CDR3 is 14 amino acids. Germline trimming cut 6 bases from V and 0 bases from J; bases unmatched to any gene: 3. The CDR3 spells CASRIQGVNTEAFF. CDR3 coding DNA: TGTGCCAGCAGGATACAGGGGGTGAACACTGAAGCTTTCTTT.

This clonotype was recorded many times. The CDR3 reads CASSETWDYGYTF. The CDR3 DNA is TGTGCCAGCAGTGAAACGTGGGACTATGGCTACACCTTC. V gene TRBV6-1 combines with J gene TRBJ1-2; no reliable D call. The V end lost 2 bases, the J end lost 3 bases, and 7 bases lay between the germline ends. The CDR3 has 13 residues. CDR1 MNHNS and CDR2 SASEGT come from the germline V gene.

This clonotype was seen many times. The CDR3 DNA follows: TGTGCCAGCAGTACGCTAGCGGGGGGCCCCAAAGAGCAGTTCTTC. It specifies CASSTLAGGPKEQFF. The gene calls are TRBV27 and TRBJ2-1, with 11 bases identical to TRBD2. This CDR3 has 15 residues. Germline V gene data show CDR1 as MNHEY and CDR2 as SMNVEV (reference sequence). The V gene end was trimmed by 5 bases and the J gene end by 10 bases; junction bases not matched to a gene: 10.

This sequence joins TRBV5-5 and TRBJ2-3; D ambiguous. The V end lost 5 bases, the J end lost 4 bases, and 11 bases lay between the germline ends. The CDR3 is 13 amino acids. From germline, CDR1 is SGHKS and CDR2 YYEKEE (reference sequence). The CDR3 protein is CASSPTVPDTQYF. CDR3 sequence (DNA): TGTGCCAGCAGTCCGACGGTCCCAGATACGCAGTATTTT.

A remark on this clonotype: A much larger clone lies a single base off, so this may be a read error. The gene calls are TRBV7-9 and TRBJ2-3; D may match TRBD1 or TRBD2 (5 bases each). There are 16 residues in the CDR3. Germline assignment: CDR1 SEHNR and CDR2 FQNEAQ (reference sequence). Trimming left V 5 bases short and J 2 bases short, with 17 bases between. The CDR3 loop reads CASSLGTSFTTDTQYF. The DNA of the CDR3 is TGTGCCAGCAGCCTCGGGACCTCATTTACCACAGATACGCAGTATTTT.

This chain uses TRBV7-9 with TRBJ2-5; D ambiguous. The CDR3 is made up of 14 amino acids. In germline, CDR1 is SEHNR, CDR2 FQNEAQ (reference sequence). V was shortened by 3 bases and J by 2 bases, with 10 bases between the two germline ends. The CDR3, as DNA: TGTGCCAGCAGCTTGGTAACCTTACAAGAGACCCAGTACTTC. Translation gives CASSLVTLQETQYF. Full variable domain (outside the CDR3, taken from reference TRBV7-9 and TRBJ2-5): DTGVSQNPRHKITKRGQNVTFRCDPISEHNRLYWYRQTLGQGPEFLTYFQNEAQLEKSRLLSDRFSAERPKGSFSTLEIQRTEQGDSAMYLCASSLVTLQETQYFGPGTRLLVL.

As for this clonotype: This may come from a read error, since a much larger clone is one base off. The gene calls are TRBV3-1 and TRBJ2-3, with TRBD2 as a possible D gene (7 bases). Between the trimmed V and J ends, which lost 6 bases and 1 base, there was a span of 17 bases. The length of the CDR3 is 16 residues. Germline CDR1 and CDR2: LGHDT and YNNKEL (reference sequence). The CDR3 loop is CASSLIGGGRTDTQYF. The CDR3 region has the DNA TGTGCCAGCAGTTTAATCGGCGGGGGCCGCACAGATACGCAGTATTTT.